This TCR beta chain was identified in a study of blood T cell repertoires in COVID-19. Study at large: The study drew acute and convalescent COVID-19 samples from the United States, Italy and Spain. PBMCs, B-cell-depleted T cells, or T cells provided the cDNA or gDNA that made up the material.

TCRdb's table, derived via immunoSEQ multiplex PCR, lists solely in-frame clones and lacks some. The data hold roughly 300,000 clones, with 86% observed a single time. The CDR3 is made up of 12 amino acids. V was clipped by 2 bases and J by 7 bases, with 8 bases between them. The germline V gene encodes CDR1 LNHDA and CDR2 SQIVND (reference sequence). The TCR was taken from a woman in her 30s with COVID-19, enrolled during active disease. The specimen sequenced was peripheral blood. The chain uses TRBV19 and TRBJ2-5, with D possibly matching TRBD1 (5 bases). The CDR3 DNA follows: TGTGCCAGTAGTATAATGCAGGGGACCCAGTACTTC. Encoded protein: CASSIMQGTQYF.